The 6 T cell receptor beta chains listed next were all sequenced from one sample in a study of shared clonotypes between healthy human individuals. Libraries were prepared by immunoSEQ multiplex PCR; TCRdb keeps only in-frame clonotypes and omits some of them. The profile shows some 1 million clones, more than 65% of them singletons. Sequenced: memory CD4+ T cells sorted from blood. Subset reported: CD45RA-negative fraction. The receptors come from a man younger than 35 in good health.

The chain couples TRBV2 to TRBJ2-7, with 9 nucleotides matching TRBD1. The CDR3 spans 16 residues. The germline V gene encodes CDR1 SNHLY and CDR2 FYNNEI. With V trimmed by 6 bases and J by 3 bases, 12 bases remained unmatched. Here the CDR3 reads CASRNVGQGGFYEQYF. CDR3 DNA sequence: TGTGCCAGCAGGAACGTGGGACAGGGAGGTTTCTACGAGCAGTACTTC.

V usage is TRBV11-2 and J usage is TRBJ2-7, with TRBD2 matching over 12 bases. There are 14 residues in the CDR3. Germline V gene lookup returns CDR1 SGHAT and CDR2 FQNNGV. V gave up 5 bases and J gave up 6 bases; unmatched junction bases: 5. The CDR3, as DNA: TGTGCCAGCAGCCAGACTAGCGGGAGAGCCGAGCAGTACTTC. Translation: CASSQTSGRAEQYF. Full variable domain (remainder filled in from reference TRBV11-2 and TRBJ2-7): EAGVAQSPRYKIIEKRQSVAFWCNPISGHATLYWYQQILGQGPKLLIQFQNNGVVDDSQLPKDRFSAERLKGVDSTLKIQPAKLEDSAVYLCASSQTSGRAEQYFGPGTRLTVT.

The J gene is TRBJ2-3, the V gene TRBV19, with D unresolved. The CDR3 runs to 11 residues. Germline lookup yields CDR1 LNHDA and CDR2 SQIVND (reference sequence). Trimming cost V 8 bases and J 5 bases, with 8 bases left between them. The CDR3 coding sequence is TGTGCCAGTTCACGTTTAGATACGCAGTATTTT. This codes for CASSRLDTQYF.

The chain links TRBV9 to TRBJ1-1; a weak D match, TRBD1 (6 bases). Germline CDR1 reads SGDLS; CDR2 reads YYNGEE. The CDR3 is 13 residues long. V was clipped by 5 bases and J by 5 bases, with 13 bases between them. The CDR3 loop is CASRPGVLTEAFF. The CDR3 bases are TGTGCCAGCAGACCAGGGGTGCTGACTGAAGCTTTCTTT.

This rearrangement joins TRBV1 to TRBJ2-7; the table's TRBD2 call for D was not verified on the DNA. TRBV1 is described as a pseudogene. CDR3 length: 16 residues. The CDR3 loop reads CTSSQEIGSVGCEQYF. In DNA, the CDR3 is TGCACCAGCAGCCAAGAGATTGGTAGCGTGGGCTGCGAGCAGTACTTC.

The chain joins TRBV19 to TRBJ2-5; no definite D call. Germline CDR1 is LNHDA and CDR2 is SQIVND (reference sequence). Between the trimmed V and J ends, which lost 3 bases and 2 bases, there was a span of 10 bases. CDR3 length: 14 amino acids. Here the CDR3 DNA reads TGTGCCAGTAGTATCTCACGGAAACAAGAGACCCAGTACTTC. Its translation: CASSISRKQETQYF.